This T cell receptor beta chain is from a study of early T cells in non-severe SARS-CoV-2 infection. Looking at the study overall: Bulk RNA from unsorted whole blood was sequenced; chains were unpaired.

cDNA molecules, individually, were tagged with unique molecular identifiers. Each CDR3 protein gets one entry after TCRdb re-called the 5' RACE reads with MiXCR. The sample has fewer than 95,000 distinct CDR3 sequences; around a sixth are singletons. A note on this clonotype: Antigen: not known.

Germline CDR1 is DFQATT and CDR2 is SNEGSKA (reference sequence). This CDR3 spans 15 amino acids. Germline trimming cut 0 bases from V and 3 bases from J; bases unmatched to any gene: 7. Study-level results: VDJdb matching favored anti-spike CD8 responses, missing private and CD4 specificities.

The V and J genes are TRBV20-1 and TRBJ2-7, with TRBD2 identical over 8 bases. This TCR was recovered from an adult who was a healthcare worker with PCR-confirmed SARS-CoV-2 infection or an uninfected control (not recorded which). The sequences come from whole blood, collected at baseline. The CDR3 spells CSARDHGRAGYEQYF. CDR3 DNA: TGCAGTGCTAGAGATCACGGGAGGGCAGGCTACGAGCAGTACTTC.